This T cell receptor beta chain stems from a study of tumor-infiltrating lymphocytes in localized non-small cell lung cancer. About the research overall: Several tumor histologies, both smoking statuses, and some post-neoadjuvant chemotherapy samples were included.

As to this clone: Its target is not known.

Study-wide results and caveats: TCRbeta sequencing showed higher T cell infiltration in tumors than uninvolved lung.

Profiling relied on immunoSEQ multiplex PCR, and the TCRdb table lists in-frame clones only, not all of them. The sample lists 3,900 or so clones; approximately 79% were seen once. This CDR3 comprises 12 residues. CDR1 and CDR2 from the germline V gene are LNHDA and SQIVND (reference sequence). V lost 6 bases to trimming and J lost 8 bases, with 10 bases between them. The chain joins TRBV19 to TRBJ1-4, with D hard to call. Sample: uninvolved lung tissue not adjacent to the tumor. This clonotype was sampled from a human donor with non-small cell lung cancer. The CDR3 DNA follows: TGTGCCAGTAGCGCCGGAGGGGAAAAACTGTTTTTT. Amino acid sequence: CASSAGGEKLFF.